Shown below are 5 T cell receptor beta chains from a single sample sequenced in a study of human T cells and chemical hapten exposure. TCRdb ran MiXCR on the RACE reads and lists one entry per CDR3 protein. This sample has about 82,000 distinct CDR3 sequences, with approximately 12% found just once. As for time point: patch test 3, about 24 weeks after DPC sensitization. Treatment specified: therapeutic diphenylcyclopropenone sensitization with weekly scalp DPC. The sample in question was whole blood, obtained in connection with sensitization to the hapten diphenylcyclopropenone (DPC). These receptor sequences come from a woman between 45 and 65 years old with alopecia areata. Some clones in this sample may be carry-over from other donors' samples.

The rearrangement links TRBV7-9 to TRBJ2-5; D uncertain. CDR3 length: 16 amino acids. Germline loops: CDR1 SEHNR, CDR2 FQNEAQ (reference sequence). The germline V and J ends were trimmed by 3 bases and 3 bases, with 17 bases remaining between them. CDR3 bases: TGTGCCAGCAGCTTTATCCCCCGACGGAACAAAGAGACCCAGTACTTC. This sequence encodes CASSFIPRRNKETQYF.

The chain uses TRBV7-9 and TRBJ2-1; weak D call: TRBD2 (5 bases). CDR1 SEHNR and CDR2 FQNEAQ come from the germline V gene (reference sequence). This CDR3 is 12 amino acids long. The germline V and J ends were trimmed by 4 bases and 8 bases, with 9 bases remaining between them. The CDR3 loop is CASSSSRDEQFF. The CDR3 nucleotides are TGTGCCAGCAGCTCTAGCCGGGATGAGCAGTTCTTC.

J is TRBJ2-2 and V is TRBV7-2; 7 nucleotides line up with TRBD1. V lost 8 bases and J lost 5; bases outside the gene matches: 8. This CDR3 is 14 amino acids long. Germline CDR1 is SGHTA and CDR2 is FQGNSA. The CDR3 DNA sequence: TGTGCCAGCCGATTGACAGGGCTGACCGGGGAGCTGTTTTTT. It yields the protein CASRLTGLTGELFF.

This clonotype was seen a few times. The rearrangement uses TRBV30 and TRBJ2-4; TRBD1 agrees at 7 bases. Germline V CDR1 and CDR2: GTSNPN, SVGIG (reference sequence). The CDR3 contains 14 residues. V shed 5 bases, J shed 0 bases, and the junction held 4 bases outside the gene matches. The CDR3 nucleotides are TGTGCCTGGGGCCGGGACAGAGCCAAAAACATTCAGTACTTC. Encoded protein: CAWGRDRAKNIQYF.

The chain is built from TRBV2 and TRBJ2-3; D is unresolved. Trimming left V 3 bases short and J 0 bases short, with 10 bases between. Germline CDR1 is SNHLY and CDR2 is FYNNEI. The CDR3 sequence is 15 residues long. The DNA for the CDR3 is TGTGCCAGCAGTGATTCGCGGAGAAGCACAGATACGCAGTATTTT. Residues: CASSDSRRSTDTQYF. Supplemented by reference TRBV2 and TRBJ2-3, the full variable domain reads EPEVTQTPSHQVTQMGQEVILRCVPISNHLYFYWYRQILGQKVEFLVSFYNNEISEKSEIFDDQFSVERPDGSNFTLKIRSTKLEDSAMYFCASSDSRRSTDTQYFGPGTRLTVL.